This T cell receptor beta chain was found in a study of response to subunit inactivated influenza vaccine. Via MiXCR, TCRdb re-called the RT-PCR reads, giving one row per CDR3 protein. The table has roughly 180,000 distinct CDR3 sequences, around 9% seen once; the top ten hold roughly a tenth. Many counts were recorded for this clonotype. The sequencing used non-naive T cells sorted from PBMCs, collected on the day of vaccination. The clonotype was recovered from a man aged 50 or older who received an inactivated influenza vaccine.

CDR3 DNA: TGTGCCAGCAGACCCGGGACAGGCTCCTACGAGCAGTACTTC. Amino acids: CASRPGTGSYEQYF. The chain links TRBV7-9 to TRBJ2-7; 8 positions match TRBD1. The junction had 4 bases not matched to a gene; V was cut back by 6 bases and J by 0 bases. CDR3 size: 14 residues. CDR1 SEHNR and CDR2 FQNEAQ come from the germline V gene (reference sequence). The full variable domain, rest sourced from reference TRBV7-9 and TRBJ2-7, is DTGVSQNPRHKITKRGQNVTFRCDPISEHNRLYWYRQTLGQGPEFLTYFQNEAQLEKSRLLSDRFSAERPKGSFSTLEIQRTEQGDSAMYLCASRPGTGSYEQYFGPGTRLTVT.